The 6 T cell receptor beta chains reported below all come from one sample, sequenced in a study of cytomegalovirus exposure and HLA in healthy donors. PCR was performed using 60 Vbeta and 13 Jbeta primers. The assay was immunoSEQ multiplex PCR, and TCRdb's table has in-frame clones only and misses some. This table holds 85,000 to 100,000 clones, over 75% found once. Sequencing was carried out using PBMCs. Receptor source: a girl aged 2 to 9 in good health and CMV-seropositive.

This chain links TRBV19 with TRBJ2-2; 15 nucleotides match TRBD2. The J segment lost 3 bases and the V segment lost 6 bases, leaving 11 bases of the junction unmatched. The CDR3 totals 19 residues. Germline V CDR1 and CDR2: LNHDA, SQIVND (reference sequence). The CDR3 here is CASRRTGLAGGWDTGELFF. The CDR3, as DNA: TGTGCCAGTAGGCGGACGGGACTAGCGGGAGGTTGGGACACCGGGGAGCTGTTTTTT. Full variable domain (rest looked up from reference TRBV19 and TRBJ2-2): DGGITQSPKYLFRKEGQNVTLSCEQNLNHDAMYWYRQDPGQGLRLIYYSQIVNDFQKGDIAEGYSVSREKKESFPLTVTSAQKNPTAFYLCASRRTGLAGGWDTGELFFGEGSRLTVL.

CDR3 sequence (DNA): TGTGCCTGGACTGCGATCGCGGGAAAGACCTACAATGAGCAGTTCTTC. It codes for CAWTAIAGKTYNEQFF. This chain links TRBV30 with TRBJ2-1; the D gene is possibly TRBD2 (6 bases). Trimming cost V 4 bases and J 2 bases, with 18 bases left between them. This CDR3 comprises 16 residues. Germline V gives CDR1 GTSNPN, CDR2 SVGIG (reference sequence).

This sequence joins TRBV7-6 and TRBJ1-1; maybe TRBD1 (6 bases). The germline CDR1 and CDR2 sequences are SGHVS and FNYEAQ. V was clipped by 5 bases and J by 3 bases, with 16 bases between them. This CDR3 is 15 amino acids long. The CDR3 bases are TGTGCCAGCAGCCAACCAACAGGGACCCACACTGAAGCTTTCTTT. Protein: CASSQPTGTHTEAFF. The variable domain in full, with the rest retrieved from reference TRBV7-6 and TRBJ1-1, is GAGVSQSPRYKVTKRGQDVALRCDPISGHVSLYWYRQALGQGPEFLTYFNYEAQQDKSGLPNDRFSAERPEGSISTLTIQRTEQRDSAMYRCASSQPTGTHTEAFFGQGTRLTVV.

This clone was found a few times. The chain carries TRBV7-9 and TRBJ2-7; D possibly corresponds to TRBD1 (7 bases). Germline values: CDR1 SEHNR, CDR2 FQNEAQ (reference sequence). The CDR3 runs to 16 residues. V was pared by 5 bases and J by 7 bases, with 24 bases between. For the CDR3, the DNA is TGTGCCAGCAGCCGGTCGGGCGGTCCGACAGGGAGGGAGCAGTACTTC. Amino acid sequence: CASSRSGGPTGREQYF.

The V gene is TRBV27, the J gene TRBJ2-1, with 7 bases identical to TRBD2. From germline, CDR1 is MNHEY and CDR2 SMNVEV (reference sequence). CDR3 size: 16 residues. The junction had 8 bases not matched to a gene; V was cut back by 0 bases and J by 6 bases. The CDR3 spells CASSLSQAGRSNEQFF. The CDR3 region has the DNA TGTGCCAGCAGTTTATCCCAAGCGGGACGCAGCAATGAGCAGTTCTTC.

This clone showed up just a few times. This chain links TRBV5-1 with TRBJ1-1, with 9 bases aligning to TRBD1. Germline-derived CDR1 and CDR2 are SGHRS and YFSETQ. V trimming: 4 bases; J trimming: 4 bases; junction bases outside the gene matches: 8. The CDR3 length is 15 residues. The CDR3 DNA is TGCGCCAGCAGCACCTTGGGACAGGGACCCACTGAAGCTTTCTTT. Its translation: CASSTLGQGPTEAFF.